This T cell receptor beta chain emerged from a study of cytomegalovirus exposure and HLA in healthy donors. V was cut by 0 bases and J by 3 bases, with 9 bases left in between. This CDR3 region has 15 residues. From germline, CDR1 is MNHNS and CDR2 SASEGT. Notes on this clone: Antigen specificity is unknown.

At sampling all donors were nominally healthy, likely with unrecorded immune exposures. Use of 60 Vbeta and 13 Jbeta primers characterized the PCR. The table came from immunoSEQ multiplex PCR; TCRdb's copy has only in-frame clones and leaves some out. The sample records 99,000 or so clones, around 76% being singletons. The study's findings and limits: Associated with cytomegalovirus, according to the listing, were 170 or so TCR beta chains. Links to common viral pathogens appeared, in a later analysis, for several of the most significant clusters.

The V call is TRBV6-1, the J call TRBJ2-1; the D gene is possibly TRBD2 (6 bases). The origin of this receptor is a man in his forties or fifties in good health and CMV-seropositive. The source material was PBMCs. The CDR3 sequence is CASSEAGLGYNEQFF. The CDR3 DNA sequence: TGTGCCAGCAGTGAAGCGGGACTTGGCTACAATGAGCAGTTCTTC.